This T cell receptor (beta chain) comes out of a study of control samples from healthy donors and cancer patients. Generated by immunoSEQ multiplex PCR, the TCRdb table keeps only in-frame clones and is missing some. This table holds around 80,000 clones, around 87% found once. This CDR3 contains 15 residues. The germline gives CDR1 SGHKS, CDR2 YYEKEE (reference sequence). V was clipped by 0 bases and J by 5 bases, with 14 bases between them. The clonotype comes from a man aged 50-59 years in good health. The specimen was blood. This rearrangement joins TRBV5-5 to TRBJ1-1, with D uncertain. The CDR3 here is CASSLEGSRSTEAFF. The CDR3 nucleotides read TGTGCCAGCAGCTTGGAGGGAAGTAGAAGTACTGAAGCTTTCTTT.